These T cell receptor beta chains were read from a single sample in a study of TIL therapy for anti-PD-1-resistant metastatic lung cancer. Measured with immunoSEQ multiplex PCR; TCRdb has only the in-frame clones, and not every one. Here the sample spans about 52,000 clones, around 80% being singletons. Sample: blood, taken at baseline. These receptors all come from a woman between 25 and 80 years old with non-small cell lung cancer. Each CDR3 is given with its conserved first and last residue. Fields, in order: CDR3 DNA, CDR3 protein, J gene, V gene, D gene, clone size. A D gene is named only where the DNA matches it firmly. Clone size is not always given. Where it is, it says once, few, many or a class for expanded clones.

TGTGCCAGTAGTACTAACCCCGGGACCCAAGAGACCCAGTACTTC CASSTNPGTQETQYF TRBJ2-5 TRBV19 . .
TGCAGCGTCTCGGGGGCGGGACAGGGTATCGATGAGCAGTTCTTC CSVSGAGQGIDEQFF TRBJ2-1 TRBV29-1 TRBD1 few
TGTGCCACCAGAGTCAGGGCAACCTACGAGCAGTACTTC CATRVRATYEQYF TRBJ2-7 TRBV28 . .
TGTGCCAGCAGCCCAAATCAGCCCCAGCATTTT CASSPNQPQHF TRBJ1-5 TRBV6-5 . .
TGTGCCAGCAGCCCAGGGACAGGGAGGCTAACGAACACTGAAGCTTTCTTT CASSPGTGRLTNTEAFF TRBJ1-1 TRBV5-4 TRBD1 .
TGCGCCAGCAGCCGACAGGGCCTCGGGGCCGGGGAGCTGTTTTTT CASSRQGLGAGELFF TRBJ2-2 TRBV5-1 TRBD1 .
TGCGCCAGCAGCTTGGGTACTGGGGCCAACGTCCTGACTTTC CASSLGTGANVLTF TRBJ2-6 TRBV5-1 . .
TGTGCCAGCAGCCAAAGACTAGCTTCCTACAATGAGCAGTTCTTC CASSQRLASYNEQFF TRBJ2-1 TRBV7-9 TRBD2 .
TGCGCCAGCAGCTCTACATCAGGGGGGAGAAACATTCAGTACTTC CASSSTSGGRNIQYF TRBJ2-4 TRBV5-1 . once
TGTGCCAGCAGGGATACAGGGTTTAATGAAAAACTGTTTTTT CASRDTGFNEKLFF TRBJ1-4 TRBV27 . .
TGTGCCAGCAGCTTAGTAGTACAGGGGGTCACTGAAGCTTTCTTT CASSLVVQGVTEAFF TRBJ1-1 TRBV7-2 TRBD1 .
TGTGCCAGCAGCCTGGGACAGGGGTTTCCCTACGAGCAGTACTTC CASSLGQGFPYEQYF TRBJ2-7 TRBV7-2 TRBD1 .
TGCGCCAGCAGCCAAGATCTTGTGGACAGGGTCCGCTACGAGCAGTACTTC CASSQDLVDRVRYEQYF TRBJ2-7 TRBV4-1 TRBD1 .
TGTGCCAGCAGTTTATCGATTGGACAATTGAACACTGAAGCTTTCTTT CASSLSIGQLNTEAFF TRBJ1-1 TRBV27 . .
TGTGCCAGCAGACTAGCGGGAGTCCAAGAGACCCAGTACTTC CASRLAGVQETQYF TRBJ2-5 TRBV6-6 TRBD2 once
TGTGCCAGCAAAGTGACGGCTCTCTATGGCTACACCTTC CASKVTALYGYTF TRBJ1-2 TRBV6-1 . .
TGTGCCATCAGTGAAGGGGCGGGAGGCTACACCTTC CAISEGAGGYTF TRBJ1-2 TRBV10-3 . .
TGTGCCACCACCAAGGACAGTGGCGAGACCCAGTACTTC CATTKDSGETQYF TRBJ2-5 TRBV25-1 . .
TGTGCCAGCACCCAACTTGGGGATACGCAGTATTTT CASTQLGDTQYF TRBJ2-3 TRBV7-9 . .
TGCGCCAGTTATAAGGCTAGCTCCTACAATGAGCAGTTCTTC CASYKASSYNEQFF TRBJ2-1 TRBV5-1 . few
TGTGCCAGCTCACCCGACAGGGGGGGCAATCAGCCCCAGCATTTT CASSPDRGGNQPQHF TRBJ1-5 TRBV18 TRBD1 once
TGTGCCTCCAGCGGGGGCGGCTCGGGCTACGAGCAGTACTTC CASSGGGSGYEQYF TRBJ2-7 TRBV9 TRBD2 .
TGTGCCAGCAGTTACGAGGCCTTTTACGAGCAGTACTTC CASSYEAFYEQYF TRBJ2-7 TRBV6-6 . .
TGTGCCAGCAGCAAGTACGGGACAGGAAAAAACTATGGCTACACCTTC CASSKYGTGKNYGYTF TRBJ1-2 TRBV7-2 TRBD1 few
TGTGCCAGTAGGCGGGGAGCGAAAGAGACCCAGTACTTC CASRRGAKETQYF TRBJ2-5 TRBV19 . .
TGTGCTAGTTCGGGGGCGAACACCGGGGAGCTGTTTTTT CASSGANTGELFF TRBJ2-2 TRBV12-5 . .
TGTGCCAGCAGCTTTGACAGGGTCGAGCAGTACTTC CASSFDRVEQYF TRBJ2-7 TRBV11-2 TRBD1 .
TGCGCCAGCAGCTTGGACGACGGGGGGACCCTCCACTTT CASSLDDGGTLHF TRBJ1-6 TRBV5-1 . .
TGTGCCAGCACCTTAGGGCGGACCAATGAGCAGTTCTTC CASTLGRTNEQFF TRBJ2-1 TRBV7-2 . .
TGCGCCAGCAGCGTACAGGGGGCGCGTGCCGGGGAGCTGTTTTTT CASSVQGARAGELFF TRBJ2-2 TRBV5-1 TRBD1 .
TGCGCCAGCAGCTCACAGGGAAACTCCTACAATGAGCAGTTCTTC CASSSQGNSYNEQFF TRBJ2-1 TRBV5-1 . .
TGTGCCAGCAGCTTATCTGGAAACACCATATATTTT CASSLSGNTIYF TRBJ1-3 TRBV13 . .
TGCGCCAGCAGCCCCGGACTAGCGGGAGTCCACTACAATGAGCAGTTCTTC CASSPGLAGVHYNEQFF TRBJ2-1 TRBV5-1 TRBD2 .
TGTGCCAGCAGCCCTGACAGGGGGCCCGGGGGCTACACCTTC CASSPDRGPGGYTF TRBJ1-2 TRBV5-4 TRBD1 .
TGTGCCAGCACCTACAGGGCCTATGGCTACACCTTC CASTYRAYGYTF TRBJ1-2 TRBV2 . .
TGCAGCGTTGGCAGCTCTAACTATGGCTACACCTTC CSVGSSNYGYTF TRBJ1-2 TRBV29-1 . .
TGCGCCAGCAGTGGTGGGACAGATACGCAGTATTTT CASSGGTDTQYF TRBJ2-3 TRBV10-2 . once